The present entry profiles one T cell receptor (beta chain) with its context. Antigen: not known. This sample was taken from a study of T cell responses to AZD1222 COVID-19 vaccine. General study findings and limits: White British people made up most donors, females outnumbered males, and clonal diversity was possibly underestimated. The study found vaccine-associated CD4 TCRs spanning spike, dominant at 160-218 and 743-854.

Assay: immunoSEQ multiplex PCR; the TCRdb copy retains only in-frame clones and omits some. The sample consists of over 150,000 clones, about nine tenths of them appearing once. Trimming shortened V by 6 bases and J by 0 bases, and 11 bases separated the two germline ends. The CDR3 is 14 residues long. CDR1 and CDR2 from the germline V gene are SNHLY and FYNNEI. This TCR was recovered from an adult in good health. The specimen was peripheral blood, collected on day 0 of AZD1222 vaccination. This rearrangement joins TRBV2 to TRBJ1-2, with D possibly being TRBD1 (5 bases). The chain's CDR3 is CASSDLTANYGYTF. CDR3 bases: TGTGCCAGCAGCGACCTGACAGCTAACTATGGCTACACCTTC.